A selection of T cell receptor beta chains follows, all from one sample in a study of blood T cell repertoires in COVID-19. TCRdb's table, derived via immunoSEQ multiplex PCR, lists solely in-frame clones and lacks some. The sample lists about 47,000 clones, roughly 88% occurring once. Sequenced input: peripheral blood. The source of these receptors is a man between 50 and 59 years old with active COVID-19. Both conserved end residues are part of each CDR3. A D gene is named only where the DNA matches it firmly. Clone size is stated in some rows and not others, as once, few, many or a class when expanded.

V gene,clone size,J gene,D gene,CDR3 length,CDR3 DNA,CDR3 protein
TRBV4-1,-,TRBJ2-7,-,15,TGCGCCAGCAGCCAAGCTTTTCTACAGATCTACGAGCAGTACTTC,CASSQAFLQIYEQYF
TRBV27,-,TRBJ1-4,TRBD1,15,TGTGCCAGCAGTTCTTGGGACAGGGTTAATGAAAAACTGTTTTTT,CASSSWDRVNEKLFF
TRBV4-3,-,TRBJ1-6,-,14,TGCGCCAGCAGCCACAATCATAGGGGTTCACCCCTCCACTTT,CASSHNHRGSPLHF
TRBV5-4,-,TRBJ1-6,-,15,TGTGCCAGCAGCTTGGCCGGGCAGTCAAGCGGACCCCTCCACTTT,CASSLAGQSSGPLHF
TRBV30,-,TRBJ1-1,TRBD1,14,TGTGCCCTCCCCGGACAGGGGATCCGGGCTGAAGCTTTCTTT,CALPGQGIRAEAFF
TRBV19,-,TRBJ1-1,TRBD1,14,TGTGCCAGTAGTGTCGACAGGGCGGGCACTGAAGCTTTCTTT,CASSVDRAGTEAFF
TRBV5-4,-,TRBJ2-5,TRBD2,16,TGTGCCAGCAGCCTGACACTAGCGGGGGGCCGGGAGACCCAGTACTTC,CASSLTLAGGRETQYF
TRBV30,-,TRBJ1-1,TRBD1,13,TGTGCCTGGTGTTGGGACAGGGGAGCGGAAGCTTTCTTT,CAWCWDRGAEAFF
TRBV9,-,TRBJ2-2,TRBD1,15,TGTGCCAGCAGCGTAGGACAGGGCAAAACCGGGGAGCTGTTTTTT,CASSVGQGKTGELFF
TRBV6-2/TRBV6-3,-,TRBJ2-2,TRBD2,13,TGTGCCAGCAGTAAGCGGGAGTGGGGGGAGCTGTTTTTT,CASSKREWGELFF
TRBV5-8,-,TRBJ1-4,-,12,TGTGCCAGCAGCATCGGGAGCGAGAAACTGTTTTTT,CASSIGSEKLFF
TRBV2,few,TRBJ1-3,-,16,TGTGCCAGCCTATACCTGGGGCCGAACTCTGGAAACACCATATATTTT,CASLYLGPNSGNTIYF
TRBV5-4,-,TRBJ1-2,TRBD1,14,TGTGCCAGCAGCTCTCGACAGGGGGCGAAAGGCTACACCTTC,CASSSRQGAKGYTF
TRBV12-5,-,TRBJ2-1,-,15,TGTGCTAGTGGTTTGGTAATAGTAGAATTAAATGAGCAGTTCTTC,CASGLVIVELNEQFF
TRBV7-8,-,TRBJ2-2,-,16,TGTGCCAGCAGCTACAAAACGACTGTACCACCCGGCGAGCTGTTTTTT,CASSYKTTVPPGELFF
TRBV4-3,-,TRBJ2-4,-,15,TGCGCCAGCAGCCAAGATGCCGAACAGAACAACATTCAGTACTTC,CASSQDAEQNNIQYF
TRBV7-2,-,TRBJ2-2,-,14,TGTGCCAGCAGCTCACATCGGGGTACCGGGGAGCTGTTTTTT,CASSSHRGTGELFF
TRBV24-1,-,TRBJ2-1,-,13,TGTGCCACCAGTGATCCCGGGACTCTCGGGCAGTTCTTC,CATSDPGTLGQFF
TRBV14,-,TRBJ2-5,TRBD2,15,TGTGCCAGCAGCCTGGGACTAGCGTTTCAAGAGACCCAGTACTTC,CASSLGLAFQETQYF
TRBV14,-,TRBJ2-1,TRBD2,16,TGTGCCAGCAGCCAAGATCGCGGGAGCTCCTACAATGAGCAGTTCTTC,CASSQDRGSSYNEQFF
TRBV2,-,TRBJ2-1,TRBD2,15,TGTGCCAGCAGTGAAGAGGGGGATAGCGGGAGAGGACGGTTCTTC,CASSEEGDSGRGRFF
TRBV18,-,TRBJ1-5,-,14,TGTGCCAGCTCACCGGGGCAGAGCGATCAGCCCCAGCATTTT,CASSPGQSDQPQHF
TRBV6-5,-,TRBJ2-3,TRBD1,15,TGTGCCAGCAGACGTCACAGGGGGAGCTCAGATACGCAGTATTTT,CASRRHRGSSDTQYF
TRBV14,-,TRBJ2-7,-,14,TGTGCCAGCAGCCCATCCCTCTCGGGAGCCGAGCAGTACTTC,CASSPSLSGAEQYF
TRBV6-6,-,TRBJ2-7,-,14,TGTGCCAGCGAGTTCGGGGGTCGATCCTACGAGCAGTACTTC,CASEFGGRSYEQYF
TRBV11-2,-,TRBJ2-7,-,15,TGTGCCAGCAGCCGATCAACAGGGATCGTCTACGAGCAGTACTTC,CASSRSTGIVYEQYF
TRBV19,-,TRBJ2-2,-,13,TGTGCCAGTAGTATCCAGGGGTCCGGGGAGCTGTTTTTT,CASSIQGSGELFF
TRBV19,-,TRBJ1-5,-,16,TGTGCCAGTAGAAAGGGGGTAGACAGGACCAATCAGCCCCAGCATTTT,CASRKGVDRTNQPQHF
TRBV28,-,TRBJ2-2,-,13,TGTGCCAGCAGTTTAGGCCGCACCGGGGAGCTGTTTTTT,CASSLGRTGELFF
TRBV4-1,-,TRBJ2-1,-,12,TGCGCCAGCAGCCAGGCCCGAAATGAGCAGTTCTTC,CASSQARNEQFF
TRBV25-1,-,TRBJ1-2,-,14,TGTGCCAGCAGTGAATTTTGGGGCGACTATGGCTACACCTTC,CASSEFWGDYGYTF
TRBV7-3,-,TRBJ1-2,-,14,TGTGCCAGCAGCTGGGGGCCCGGGGCAGGTGGCTACACCTTC,CASSWGPGAGGYTF
TRBV6-4,once,TRBJ1-2,-,12,TGTGCCAGCAGTGCGGGAAAAGGGGGCTACACCTTC,CASSAGKGGYTF
TRBV2,-,TRBJ2-3,TRBD2,14,TGTGCCAGCAGGAGGACTAGCGACACAGATACGCAGTATTTT,CASRRTSDTDTQYF
TRBV10-3,-,TRBJ1-1,TRBD1,12,TGTGCCATCAGTGCCGGGGACAGTGAAGCTTTCTTT,CAISAGDSEAFF
TRBV11-2,-,TRBJ1-1,TRBD1,17,TGTGCCAGCAGGGGCTGGGTCCGGGACAGGGGGCGGACTGAAGCTTTCTTT,CASRGWVRDRGRTEAFF
TRBV5-1,once,TRBJ1-1,-,13,TGCGCCAGCAGCTTGGCCCGGACGGGGGAAGCTTTCTTT,CASSLARTGEAFF
TRBV5-6,-,TRBJ2-2,-,13,TGTGCCAGCAGCTTGACAGGGACCGGGGAGCTGTTTTTT,CASSLTGTGELFF
TRBV5-6,once,TRBJ2-3,-,16,TGTGCCAGCAGCTTGGGGGCCTTACTCGAAACAGATACGCAGTATTTT,CASSLGALLETDTQYF
TRBV10-2,-,TRBJ1-1,-,14,TGCGCCAGCAGTGAGTATCACACGAACACTGAAGCTTTCTTT,CASSEYHTNTEAFF
TRBV4-3,-,TRBJ2-1,-,15,TGCGCCAGCAGCCAAGGAGGTAGCGTCTACAATGAGCAGTTCTTC,CASSQGGSVYNEQFF
TRBV7-2,-,TRBJ2-5,-,14,TGTGCCAGCAGCTTAGCGGGGCGGGGAGAGACCCAGTACTTC,CASSLAGRGETQYF
TRBV18,-,TRBJ1-2,TRBD1,16,TGTGCCAGCTCACTACAGGGGCCACGGCCCTTGGCTGGCTACACCTTC,CASSLQGPRPLAGYTF
TRBV3-1/TRBV3-2,-,TRBJ1-1,-,17,TGTGCCAGCAGCCAAGAAAAGGCTAGGAGGATCCACACTGAAGCTTTCTTT,CASSQEKARRIHTEAFF
TRBV5-1,-,TRBJ1-1,-,15,TGCGCCAGCAGCTCCGGGGAAAGCCATGGGGCTGAAGCTTTCTTT,CASSSGESHGAEAFF
TRBV27,-,TRBJ2-3,-,15,TGTGCCAGCGGCGCATACCGGAGGGTCACAGATACGCAGTATTTT,CASGAYRRVTDTQYF
TRBV11-2,-,TRBJ2-7,TRBD1,15,TGTGCCAGCAGCTTTGTGGGACAGAGCTCCTACGAGCAGTACTTC,CASSFVGQSSYEQYF
TRBV11-3,-,TRBJ2-7,-,16,TGTGCCAGCAGCTTGGCCGGGGTCCTCATTTCCTACGAGCAGTACTTC,CASSLAGVLISYEQYF
TRBV14,-,TRBJ2-1,TRBD2,15,TGTGCCAGCAGCCAAGGGCTAGCGGGGGGAGGGGAGCAGTTCTTC,CASSQGLAGGGEQFF
TRBV11-2,-,TRBJ2-1,-,13,TGTGCCAGCAGCTTAGATACGAGGGCCCCCTGGGTCTTC,CASSLDTRAPWVF
TRBV11-3,few,TRBJ1-1,-,16,TGTGCCAGCAGCCTAGCGGGTACGGTAATGAACACTGAAGCTTTCTTT,CASSLAGTVMNTEAFF
TRBV19,-,TRBJ1-1,-,13,TGTGCCACCTCGGGACACCCCAAGTCTGAAGCTTTCTTT,CATSGHPKSEAFF
TRBV25-1,-,TRBJ1-1,-,13,TGTGCCAGCAGTGAACTGAGGAACACTGAAGCTTTCTTT,CASSELRNTEAFF
TRBV12-3/TRBV12-4,-,TRBJ1-5,-,12,TGTGCCAGCAGTTTACTCAGTCAGCCCCAGCATTTT,CASSLLSQPQHF
TRBV3-1/TRBV3-2,-,TRBJ2-1,-,14,TGTGCCAGCGAATGGGCGGGGGCCGGCTCTGAGCAGTTCTTC,CASEWAGAGSEQFF
TRBV4-1,once,TRBJ2-1,-,14,TGCGCCAGCAGCCAAGGATCTAGCCGAAATGAGCAGTTCTTC,CASSQGSSRNEQFF
TRBV10-3,-,TRBJ2-7,TRBD2,17,TGTGCCATCAGTGAGTCGACACTAGCGGGGGGCCCTAGGGAGCAGTACTTC,CAISESTLAGGPREQYF
TRBV9,-,TRBJ1-6,-,15,TGTGCCAGCAGCGCTGGGGGCCACCAGGGTTCACCCCTCCACTTT,CASSAGGHQGSPLHF
TRBV4-1,-,TRBJ1-3,-,15,TGCGCCAGCAGCCAAACTCCCTACTCTGGAAACACCATATATTTT,CASSQTPYSGNTIYF